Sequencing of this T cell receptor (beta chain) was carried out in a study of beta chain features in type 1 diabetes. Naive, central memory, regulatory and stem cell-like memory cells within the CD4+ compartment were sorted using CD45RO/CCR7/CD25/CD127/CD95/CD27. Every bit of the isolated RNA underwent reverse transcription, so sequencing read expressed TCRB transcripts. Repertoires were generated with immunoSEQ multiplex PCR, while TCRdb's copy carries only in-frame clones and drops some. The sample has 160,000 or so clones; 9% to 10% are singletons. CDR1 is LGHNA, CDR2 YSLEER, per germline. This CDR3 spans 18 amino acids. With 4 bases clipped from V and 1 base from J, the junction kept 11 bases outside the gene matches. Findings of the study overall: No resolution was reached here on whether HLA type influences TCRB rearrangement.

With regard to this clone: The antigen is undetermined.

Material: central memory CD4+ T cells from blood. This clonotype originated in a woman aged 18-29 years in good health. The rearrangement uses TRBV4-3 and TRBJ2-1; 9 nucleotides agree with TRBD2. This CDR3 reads CASSPSLSGGFSYNEQFF. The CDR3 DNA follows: TGCGCCAGCAGCCCATCACTGAGCGGGGGGTTTTCCTACAATGAGCAGTTCTTC.